These 10 T cell receptor beta chains came from one sample sequenced in a study of cytomegalovirus exposure and HLA in healthy donors. The PCR used 60 Vbeta and 13 Jbeta primers. The assay was immunoSEQ multiplex PCR, and TCRdb's table has in-frame clones only and misses some. The profile shows about 130,000 clones, around four fifths of them singletons. Sequencing was done on a sample of PBMCs. The receptors originated from a boy aged 10-17 years in good health and CMV-seronegative.

V usage is TRBV4-1 and J usage is TRBJ2-5; 10 bases align to TRBD2. With 3 bases clipped from V and 4 bases from J, the junction kept 8 bases outside the gene matches. CDR3 size: 16 residues. Germline values: CDR1 MGHRA, CDR2 YSYEKL. The CDR3 loop is CASSQAQLAGVETQYF. The CDR3 region has the DNA TGCGCCAGCAGCCAGGCTCAGCTAGCGGGAGTAGAGACCCAGTACTTC.

The chain recombines TRBV7-9 with TRBJ1-2; TRBD1 matches 8 bases. The CDR3 sequence is 13 residues long. The V and J ends lost 3 bases and 7 bases, in that order; junction bases with no gene match: 4. CDR1 is SEHNR and CDR2 is FQNEAQ in the germline V gene (reference sequence). CDR3 in amino acids: CASSFDRGGGYTF. Here the CDR3 DNA reads TGTGCCAGCAGCTTTGACAGGGGTGGTGGCTACACCTTC.

V gene TRBV28 combines with J gene TRBJ1-2; 7 nucleotides line up with TRBD1. Unmatched junction bases numbered 8, after V lost 5 bases and J lost 8 bases. The CDR3 is 13 residues long. Germline CDR1 is MDHEN and CDR2 is SYDVKM. CDR3 loop: CASSITGADGYTF. The CDR3 DNA is TGTGCCAGCAGTATCACAGGGGCGGACGGCTACACCTTC.

V and J are TRBV5-6 and TRBJ1-3, with D maybe TRBD1 (5 bases). There are 15 residues in the CDR3. V shed 0 bases and J shed 3 bases, with 10 bases lying between them. CDR1 is SGHDT and CDR2 is YYEEEE in the germline V gene. The CDR3 loop is CASSLVPQGGNTIYF. The CDR3, as DNA: TGTGCCAGCAGCTTGGTTCCCCAGGGTGGAAACACCATATATTTT.

This clone was observed a handful of times. The chain uses TRBV4-1 and TRBJ2-3, with TRBD2 identical over 7 bases. Germline V gene sequence: CDR1 MGHRA, CDR2 YSYEKL. The CDR3 covers 15 residues. Germline trimming cut 4 bases from V and 2 bases from J; bases unmatched to any gene: 6. CDR3 region: CASSLPAGPTDTQYF. CDR3 bases: TGCGCCAGCAGCCTCCCAGCGGGACCCACAGATACGCAGTATTTT.

Only one count was recorded for this clone. The V call is TRBV7-8, the J call TRBJ2-7, with D maybe TRBD2 (5 bases). The ends were cut back, 5 bases at V and 3 bases at J, with 8 bases in the middle. This CDR3 region has 12 residues. Per germline, CDR1 SGHVS and CDR2 FQNEAQ. The CDR3 protein is CASSRTGYEQYF. Written as DNA, the CDR3 is TGTGCCAGCAGCCGGACTGGCTACGAGCAGTACTTC.

The V and J genes are TRBV7-8 and TRBJ1-5, with unresolved D. This CDR3 has 13 amino acids. Looked up from germline, CDR1 is SGHVS and CDR2 is FQNEAQ. V was cut by 5 bases and J by 3 bases, with 8 bases left in between. The CDR3 DNA reads TGTGCCAGCAGCACGGGTCCCAATCAGCCCCAGCATTTT. This encodes CASSTGPNQPQHF.

J is TRBJ1-1 and V is TRBV7-3; D is unclear. Trimming took 2 bases from V and 4 from J, leaving 11 bases between them. The CDR3 is made up of 14 amino acids. The germline V gene encodes CDR1 SGHTA and CDR2 FQGTGA. CDR3 DNA sequence: TGTGCCAGCAGCTTACTCGGTCGGGGCACTGAAGCTTTCTTT. This translates into CASSLLGRGTEAFF.

The chain links TRBV27 to TRBJ2-3, with 7 positions matching TRBD1. V dropped 5 bases and J dropped 6; count of bases not matched to a gene: 8. Germline CDR1 reads MNHEY; CDR2 reads SMNVEV (reference sequence). The CDR3 is 14 residues long. The CDR3 region has the DNA TGTGCCAGCAGTACAACTACAGGGGCGGATACGCAGTATTTT. This encodes CASSTTTGADTQYF.

The J gene is TRBJ2-7, the V gene TRBV4-1; no definite D call. The V gene lost 4 bases and the J gene lost 3 bases, with 10 bases spanning the gap. The CDR3 runs 13 residues. Germline V gene data show CDR1 as MGHRA and CDR2 as YSYEKL. The CDR3 nucleotides are TGCGCCAGCAGCCGTAGCCCTTACTACGAGCAGTACTTC. Protein product: CASSRSPYYEQYF.